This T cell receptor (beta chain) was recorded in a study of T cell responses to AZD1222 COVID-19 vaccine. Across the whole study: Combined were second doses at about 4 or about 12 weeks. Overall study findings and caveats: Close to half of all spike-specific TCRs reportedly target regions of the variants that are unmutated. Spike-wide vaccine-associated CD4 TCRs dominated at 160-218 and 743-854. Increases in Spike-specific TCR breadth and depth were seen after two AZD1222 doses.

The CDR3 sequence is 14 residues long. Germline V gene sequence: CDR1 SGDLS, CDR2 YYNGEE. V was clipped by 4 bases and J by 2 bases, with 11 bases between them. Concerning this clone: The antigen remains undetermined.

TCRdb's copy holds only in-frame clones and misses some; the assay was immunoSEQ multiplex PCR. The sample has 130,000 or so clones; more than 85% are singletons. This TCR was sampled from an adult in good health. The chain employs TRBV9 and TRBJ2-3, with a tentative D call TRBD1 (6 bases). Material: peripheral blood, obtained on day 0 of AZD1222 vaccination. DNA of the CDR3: TGTGCCAGCAGCTTTGAGGGGGTCACAGATACGCAGTATTTT. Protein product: CASSFEGVTDTQYF. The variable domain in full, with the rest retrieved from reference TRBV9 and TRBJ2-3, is DSGVTQTPKHLITATGQRVTLRCSPRSGDLSVYWYQQSLDQGLQFLIQYYNGEERAKGNILERFSAQQFPDLHSELNLSSLELGDSALYFCASSFEGVTDTQYFGPGTRLTVL.